The sequence of this T cell receptor beta chain was determined in a study of cytomegalovirus exposure and HLA in healthy donors. Sequenced by immunoSEQ multiplex PCR; TCRdb stores in-frame clones only, minus some. The profile covers under 200,000 clones, with roughly nine tenths appearing a single time and roughly 6% taken by the ten largest. CDR3 length equals 10 residues. Germline CDR1 SQVTM, CDR2 ANQGSEA. V lost 5 bases to trimming and J lost 7 bases, with 5 bases between them. Details on this clone: Its antigen is undetermined.

Among the 120 or so subjects of the validation cohort, separate from the roughly 650-subject first cohort, were the donors. Study-level results: Cytomegalovirus status, reportedly, was diagnosed with high specificity and sensitivity by the classifier.

V gene TRBV29-1 combines with J gene TRBJ2-2; the D is unclear. This sequence originates from a woman under 40 in good health and CMV-seronegative. The material sequenced was PBMCs. In DNA form, the CDR3 reads TGCAGCGTTTGGGTCGGGGAGCTGTTTTTT. As protein: CSVWVGELFF.